The 14 T cell receptor beta chains in this list originate from one sample, sequenced in a study of monozygotic twins with inflammatory bowel disease. TCRdb re-analyzed the 5' RACE reads; it lists each CDR3 protein once, without DNA. In total, the table holds 440,000 or so distinct CDR3 sequences. Sequenced material: blood. These receptors were obtained from a human donor with ulcerative colitis or Crohn's disease, or a healthy co-twin of an affected twin (not recorded which).

The chain couples TRBV20-1 to TRBJ2-3; TCRdb's assignment of TRBD1 cannot be checked, as there is no DNA. This CDR3 contains 12 residues. The germline gives CDR1 DFQATT, CDR2 SNEGSKA (reference sequence). The chain's CDR3 is CSALPTGSTQYF.

The chain carries TRBV5-1 and TRBJ2-1; TCRdb proposes TRBD1, but this gene call is untestable without DNA. This CDR3 spans 14 amino acids. Per the germline V gene, CDR1 is SGHRS and CDR2 is YFSETQ. The CDR3: CASSFRGLYNEQFF.

J is TRBJ2-1 and V is TRBV19; the D call of TRBD1 rests on TCRdb alone, since no DNA is present to check it. Germline-derived CDR1 and CDR2 are LNHDA and SQIVND (reference sequence). This CDR3 contains 14 residues. CDR3 sequence: CASSAGARDNEQFF.

This chain links TRBV5-1 with TRBJ2-2. Germline CDR1 and CDR2: SGHRS and YFSETQ. The CDR3 totals 15 residues. CDR3 residues: CASSSRGANTGELFF.

The chain recombines TRBV11-1 with TRBJ1-2. Germline V gene lookup returns CDR1 SGHAT and CDR2 FQDESV (reference sequence). The CDR3 is made up of 18 amino acids. The CDR3 sequence is CASSNTPPTFPQDYGYTF.

V usage is TRBV5-1 and J usage is TRBJ2-7; TCRdb's D gene call, TRBD1, goes unchecked for lack of DNA. Germline V CDR1 and CDR2: SGHRS, YFSETQ. The CDR3 is 13 residues long. CDR3 amino acids: CASSPVTPGEQYF. The variable domain in full, completed from reference TRBV5-1 and TRBJ2-7, reads KAGVTQTPRYLIKTRGQQVTLSCSPISGHRSVSWYQQTPGQGLQFLFEYFSETQRNKGNFPGRFSGRQFSNSRSEMNVSTLELGDSALYLCASSPVTPGEQYFGPGTRLTVT.

This rearrangement joins TRBV20-1 to TRBJ2-2; TCRdb proposes TRBD1, but this gene call is untestable without DNA. Per the germline V gene, CDR1 is DFQATT and CDR2 is SNEGSKA (reference sequence). This CDR3 comprises 14 residues. The CDR3 is CSASIGGAAGELFF.

This chain connects TRBV6-2 or TRBV6-3 to TRBJ2-4. This CDR3 is 14 amino acids long. Germline values: CDR1 MNHEY, CDR2 SVGEGT. This CDR3 is CASSPHIAKNIQYF.

This chain uses TRBV6-5 with TRBJ2-2. The CDR3 length is 13 residues. Germline assignment: CDR1 MNHEY and CDR2 SVGAGI. The CDR3 loop reads CASSYGDTGELFF.

The CDR3 sequence: CASSLTSGTFGGELFF. The rearrangement links TRBV27 to TRBJ2-2; the TCRdb D gene call, TRBD2, has no DNA to confirm it. CDR3 length: 16 amino acids. Looked up from germline, CDR1 is MNHEY and CDR2 is SMNVEV (reference sequence).

The chain links TRBV6-1 to TRBJ1-2; with no DNA, the TCRdb D assignment of TRBD1 cannot be verified. There are 14 residues in the CDR3. Germline CDR1 MNHNS, CDR2 SASEGT. The CDR3 sequence: CASRLGQWTYGYTF.

This sequence joins TRBV5-6 and TRBJ2-7. This CDR3 region has 13 residues. CDR1 and CDR2 from the germline V gene are SGHDT and YYEEEE. CDR3 sequence: CASSQVSVREQYF.

This chain joins TRBV20-1 and TRBJ2-5; TCRdb picks TRBD2, but there is no DNA to check that call. The germline gives CDR1 DFQATT, CDR2 SNEGSKA (reference sequence). The CDR3 is 17 amino acids. CDR3 sequence reads: CSAAPITSGRGQETQYF.

The V and J genes are TRBV7-2 and TRBJ2-5; without DNA, the TCRdb call of TRBD2 cannot be checked. The CDR3 covers 15 residues. The germline V gene encodes CDR1 SGHTA and CDR2 FQGNSA. CDR3 sequence: CASSPGVAGVETQYF.